This T cell receptor (beta chain) emerged from a study of T cell responses to AZD1222 COVID-19 vaccine. Overall study: Combined were second doses at about 4 or about 12 weeks.

Generated by immunoSEQ multiplex PCR, the TCRdb table keeps only in-frame clones and is missing some. The table shows about 140,000 clones, with roughly 90% occurring only once. CDR1 is SEHNR, CDR2 FQNEAQ, per germline (reference sequence). Trimming cost V 4 bases and J 2 bases; bases outside gene matches: 8. The CDR3 extends over 17 amino acids. Here the sequenced sample was peripheral blood, taken on day 0 of AZD1222 vaccination. This clonotype originated in an adult in good health. The gene calls are TRBV7-9 and TRBJ1-2; 12 bases agree with TRBD1. CDR3 nucleotide sequence: TGTGCCAGCAGCTCCCCCCGGGACAGGGGGCCCAACTATGGCTACACCTTC. Encoded protein: CASSSPRDRGPNYGYTF.